The entry below describes one T cell receptor beta chain. This record comes from a study of blood T cell repertoires in COVID-19. About the study: Acute-phase and convalescent COVID-19 samples originated in the United States, Italy and Spain.

CDR3 length equals 15 residues. Looked up from germline, CDR1 is SQVTM and CDR2 is ANQGSEA. With 4 bases clipped from V and 1 base from J, the junction kept 2 bases outside the gene matches. In the authors' methods: Amplification from reference gene primers served as the basis for estimated nucleated cell counts. Sequencing used immunoSEQ multiplex PCR; TCRdb keeps in-frame clones, though not all of them. The V and J calls and the clone size are those of that table, but D and trimming were determined from the DNA. The table lists 130,000 to 150,000 clones, 80% to 90% of them singletons. Sequencing was performed on peripheral blood. V is TRBV29-1 and J is TRBJ2-3, with 13 positions matching TRBD2. This TCR was sampled from a woman aged 40 to 55 with acute or convalescent COVID-19. The CDR3, as DNA: TGCAGCGTTGTCGGGACTAGCGGGGGCACAGATACGCAGTATTTT. Its protein is CSVVGTSGGTDTQYF.